This is a list of T cell receptor beta chains from one sample in a study of CD8+ T cells in alopecia areata. Profiling relied on immunoSEQ multiplex PCR, and the TCRdb table lists in-frame clones only, not all of them. Of about 6,900 clones listed, around 70% are singletons. The sequencing here drew on skin, taken at week 4, from a patient treated with tofacitinib. The receptor source for this set is a human donor with alopecia areata. CDR3s include the opening cysteine and the closing phenylalanine or tryptophan. A D gene is named only where the DNA matches it firmly. The size of a clone is reported for some rows only, either as once, few or many, or as a class for expanded clones.

clone size,CDR3 length,D gene,V gene,J gene,CDR3 DNA,CDR3 protein
.,12,.,TRBV5-6,TRBJ2-3,TGTGCCAGCACAACATCGGGAGATACGCAGTATTTT,CASTTSGDTQYF
.,16,TRBD2,TRBV27,TRBJ2-3,TGTGCCAGCAGTCCGCGGACTAGCGGGGGGGATGGTACGCAGTATTTT,CASSPRTSGGDGTQYF
.,14,.,TRBV7-9,TRBJ1-2,TGTGCCAGCAGTTCCCCCCAGGGGAGTAATGGCTACACCTTC,CASSSPQGSNGYTF
.,16,TRBD2,TRBV4-1,TRBJ2-1,TGCGCCAGCAGCCAGATCGGGACTAGCGTGTACAATGAGCAGTTCTTC,CASSQIGTSVYNEQFF
.,13,.,TRBV6-1,TRBJ1-1,TGTGCCAGCAGAGGGCAGCTGAACACTGAAGCTTTCTTT,CASRGQLNTEAFF
.,23,TRBD2,TRBV23-1,TRBJ2-4,TGCGCCAGCAGTCAACCCTTCGTAAGAACACAGATCTATAGCGGGAGAGCCAAAAACATTCAGTACTTC,CASSQPFVRTQIYSGRAKNIQYF
.,19,TRBD2,TRBV2,TRBJ2-7,TGTGCCAGCAGCCCCGGGGGCGGGAGGCCCAGGAATGGTCTCTACGAGCAGTACTTC,CASSPGGGRPRNGLYEQYF
few,16,TRBD1,TRBV5-4,TRBJ2-7,TGTGCCAGCAGCGAAGGGGGGACAGGGATGATTTACGAGCAGTACTTC,CASSEGGTGMIYEQYF
.,14,.,TRBV28,TRBJ1-5,TGTGCCAGCAGTTCTCCGGATCCACGCCAGCCCCAGCATTTT,CASSSPDPRQPQHF
.,14,TRBD1,TRBV10-2,TRBJ2-7,TGCGCCAGCGGTAGGACAGGGGTGGGCTACGAGCAGTACTTC,CASGRTGVGYEQYF
.,16,TRBD2,TRBV11-2,TRBJ2-1,TGTGCCAGCAGCCCGGGGTCTAGCGGGAGGATGAGTGAGCAGTTCTTC,CASSPGSSGRMSEQFF
once,14,.,TRBV6-1,TRBJ2-7,TGTGCCAGCAGTGATTGGGGGGAGGTGGACGAGCAGTACTTC,CASSDWGEVDEQYF
.,16,TRBD1,TRBV27,TRBJ1-1,TGTGCCAGCAGTTTATTAGGGGGCACGATGAACACTGAAGCTTTCTTT,CASSLLGGTMNTEAFF
few,16,TRBD2,TRBV7-2,TRBJ2-1,TGTGCCAGCAGCTCCCAAGCGGGAGTATCCTACAATGAGCAGTTCTTC,CASSSQAGVSYNEQFF
.,13,.,TRBV27,TRBJ2-4,TGTGCCAGCAGTTACTCCGGAGCGGGCATTCAGTACTTC,CASSYSGAGIQYF
.,13,.,TRBV6-6,TRBJ1-3,TGTGCCAGCATAGGCGCGGGTGGCAACACCATATATTTT,CASIGAGGNTIYF
.,18,TRBD1,TRBV6-1,TRBJ1-5,TGTGCCAGCAGTGAAGATGTAGGGGGCGTTTTAGTGAATCAGCCCCAGCATTTT,CASSEDVGGVLVNQPQHF
.,14,TRBD1,TRBV30,TRBJ1-2,TGTGCCTGGAGGCGACAGGGGGCCGGCTATGGCTACACCTTC,CAWRRQGAGYGYTF
.,13,.,TRBV6-1,TRBJ2-2,TGTGCCAGCAGTTCCCGGGATTTCCGGGAGCTGTTTTTT,CASSSRDFRELFF
few,15,TRBD1,TRBV6-6,TRBJ2-7,TGTGCCAGCAGGATGTTACAGGGGGCATTCCACGAGCAGTACTTC,CASRMLQGAFHEQYF
few,17,TRBD1,TRBV7-9,TRBJ1-1,TGTGCCAGCAGCTTATCAGGGGGAGGTGGTTCGTGGGCTGAAGCTTTCTTT,CASSLSGGGGSWAEAFF
.,12,.,TRBV7-9,TRBJ1-1,TGTGCCAGCAGCCGGGACGGGAGTGAAGCTTTCTTT,CASSRDGSEAFF
.,15,TRBD2,TRBV9,TRBJ2-2,TGTGCCAGCAGCGTAGCCTGGGGGGGCACCGGGGAGCTGTTTTTT,CASSVAWGGTGELFF
.,14,.,TRBV18,TRBJ2-3,TGTGCCAGCTCACCAGGGTCAGCCGCAGATACGCAGTATTTT,CASSPGSAADTQYF
.,15,TRBD1,TRBV4-1,TRBJ2-1,TGCGCCAGCAGCCACGGAGGGACAGGGCGCAATGAGCAGTTCTTC,CASSHGGTGRNEQFF
.,14,TRBD1,TRBV6-6,TRBJ2-1,TGTGCCAGCAGCAACAGGGGGCTGAGTGATGAGCAGTTCTTC,CASSNRGLSDEQFF
.,15,TRBD1,TRBV29-1,TRBJ2-5,TGCAGCGTGATTTCCGGGACAGGGGGCCAAGAGACCCAGTACTTC,CSVISGTGGQETQYF
few,13,.,TRBV5-1,TRBJ1-1,TGCGCCAGCAGCTGGAGGGAGGAAGCTGAAGCTTTCTTT,CASSWREEAEAFF
.,13,.,TRBV9,TRBJ2-1,TGTGCCAGCAGCGCGCGGGGGCGGGATGAGCAGTTCTTC,CASSARGRDEQFF